This TCR beta chain derives from a study of blood T cell repertoires in COVID-19. The germline V and J ends were trimmed by 4 bases and 0 bases, with 12 bases remaining between them. The CDR3 contains 16 residues. CDR1 and CDR2 from the germline V gene are SNHLY and FYNNEI. The repertoire was sequenced with immunoSEQ multiplex PCR; TCRdb's copy has only in-frame clones and lacks some. The table records 300,000 to 400,000 clones, 65% to 90% of them present only once. This chain joins TRBV2 and TRBJ2-2; D may be TRBD1 (6 bases). The TCR was taken from a woman aged 40 to 50 with acute COVID-19. What was sequenced was PBMCs or T cells enriched from blood (not recorded which). The CDR3 DNA sequence: TGTGCCAGCAGTGTCAGACAGGCCTCGAACACCGGGGAGCTGTTTTTT. Amino acids: CASSVRQASNTGELFF.